The 31 T cell receptor beta chains presented below share a single source sample, sequenced in a study of T cell responses to AZD1222 COVID-19 vaccine. Repertoires were generated with immunoSEQ multiplex PCR, while TCRdb's copy carries only in-frame clones and drops some. Of approximately 130,000 clones in the sample, approximately 90% were seen once. The source material was peripheral blood, sampled on day 0 of AZD1222 vaccination. These receptors were obtained from an adult in good health.

A note on this clone: An end of the junction differs from the germline gene, which may be a read error. The chain is built from TRBV6-2 or TRBV6-3 and TRBJ2-5, with 7 nucleotides matching TRBD2. The CDR3 runs to 16 residues. In germline, CDR1 is MNHEY, CDR2 SVGEGT. The CDR3 is CASSRTDLAEGEAQYF. Here the CDR3 DNA reads TGTGCCAGCAGCCGCACCGACCTAGCGGAGGGAGAGGCCCAGTACTTC.

This sequence joins TRBV6-2 or TRBV6-3 and TRBJ2-7; TRBD1 or TRBD2 may be the D gene (5 bases each). The ends were cut back, 2 bases at V and 3 bases at J, with 17 bases in the middle. The CDR3 consists of 16 residues. The germline V gene encodes CDR1 MNHEY and CDR2 SVGEGT. The CDR3 protein is CASSYERGKGNYEQYF. CDR3 DNA sequence: TGTGCCAGCAGTTACGAACGGGGAAAGGGGAACTACGAGCAGTACTTC.

The CDR3 here is CASSFIPSNQPQHF. In DNA, the CDR3 is TGTGCCAGCAGTTTTATCCCGAGCAATCAGCCCCAGCATTTT. The chain carries TRBV27 and TRBJ1-5; D is uncertain. CDR1 is MNHEY and CDR2 is SMNVEV in the germline V gene (reference sequence). The CDR3 spans 14 residues. Trimming shortened V by 3 bases and J by 1 base, and 7 bases separated the two germline ends.

The chain employs TRBV15 and TRBJ2-7; TRBD1 matches at 7 bases. The germline gives CDR1 LNHNV, CDR2 YYDKDF (reference sequence). The CDR3 covers 17 residues. V was pared by 2 bases and J by 2 bases, with 12 bases of the junction left unmatched. CDR3 amino acids: CATSRLRGAGGTYEQYF. DNA of the CDR3: TGTGCCACCAGCAGACTCAGAGGAGCAGGGGGAACCTACGAGCAGTACTTC.

V gene TRBV5-1 combines with J gene TRBJ2-7; maybe TRBD1 (5 bases). The CDR3 extends over 16 amino acids. Germline V gene lookup returns CDR1 SGHRS and CDR2 YFSETQ. V lost 0 bases, J lost 4 bases, and 17 bases lay in between. Here the CDR3 DNA reads TGCGCCAGCAGCTTGGCCGAATATCAGGGTTCGTACGAGCAGTACTTC. Protein sequence: CASSLAEYQGSYEQYF.

The rearrangement joins TRBV28 to TRBJ1-5, with D uncertain. Trimming removed 2 bases from V and 0 bases from J, with 8 bases in between. The CDR3 length is 15 residues. CDR1 is MDHEN and CDR2 is SYDVKM in the germline V gene. CDR3 sequence (DNA): TGTGCCAGCAGTTTAACCTCTAATAGCAATCAGCCCCAGCATTTT. It specifies CASSLTSNSNQPQHF.

The gene calls are TRBV9 and TRBJ2-1; 9 bases map to TRBD2. CDR3 length: 17 amino acids. Germline CDR1 reads SGDLS; CDR2 reads YYNGEE. The V segment lost 0 bases and the J segment 0 bases; nucleotides outside the gene matches: 4. Written as DNA, the CDR3 is TGTGCCAGCAGCGTAGGTGGTAGCGGGAGCTCCTACAATGAGCAGTTCTTC. Translated, it gives CASSVGGSGSSYNEQFF.

This clone was seen a single time. CDR3 protein: CASSHPGTTSYNEQFF. CDR3 coding DNA: TGTGCCAGCAGCCACCCCGGGACTACTTCCTACAATGAGCAGTTCTTC. The genes are TRBV4-2 and TRBJ2-1, with 7 bases matching TRBD2. The CDR3 has 16 amino acids. V was clipped by 3 bases and J by 1 base; unmatched bases: 6. Germline CDR1 reads LGHNA; CDR2 reads YNFKEQ.

V gene TRBV28 combines with J gene TRBJ2-3; possibly TRBD2 for D (6 bases). Trimming removed 3 bases at V and 3 bases at J, with 16 bases between. CDR3 length: 16 amino acids. The germline CDR1 and CDR2 sequences are MDHEN and SYDVKM. The CDR3 DNA reads TGTGCCAGCAGTTTCTTTGCGGGAAGGAGGACAGATACGCAGTATTTT. Protein: CASSFFAGRRTDTQYF.

The rearrangement uses TRBV3-1 (or the pseudogene TRBV3-2) and TRBJ1-2, with D perhaps matching TRBD1 (6 bases). Trimming shortened V by 2 bases and J by 4 bases, and 17 bases separated the two germline ends. The length of the CDR3 is 16 residues. Germline assignment: CDR1 LGHDT and CDR2 YNNKEL (reference sequence). CDR3 coding DNA: TGTGCCAGCAGCCAAAGTTACGGGGGCAGTGGCTATGGCTACACCTTC. Protein product: CASSQSYGGSGYGYTF.

V and J are TRBV19 and TRBJ2-1, with a tentative D call TRBD2 (6 bases). Germline CDR1 and CDR2: LNHDA and SQIVND (reference sequence). Trimming pared 3 bases from V and 6 bases from J, leaving 18 bases between. The CDR3 contains 16 residues. CDR3 sequence reads: CASSIQLSGGSNEQFF. DNA for the CDR3: TGTGCCAGTAGTATTCAGTTAAGTGGGGGGTCCAATGAGCAGTTCTTC.

This rearrangement joins TRBV7-2 to TRBJ1-6; D is perhaps TRBD1 (5 bases). This CDR3 contains 15 residues. Germline CDR1 SGHTA, CDR2 FQGNSA. Trimming shortened V by 8 bases and J by 6 bases, and 17 bases separated the two germline ends. CDR3 region: CASSRGERINSPLHF. In nucleotides, the CDR3 is TGTGCCAGCTCCCGGGGGGAAAGGATTAATTCACCCCTCCACTTT.

The V call is TRBV7-8, the J call TRBJ2-1; 8 bases are a match to TRBD2. The CDR3 has 15 amino acids. Germline V gives CDR1 SGHVS, CDR2 FQNEAQ. Trimming at V came to 1 base and at J to 9 bases, leaving 8 bases not matched to a gene. CDR3 protein: CASSLEGAGESEQFF. CDR3 in DNA: TGTGCCAGCAGCTTAGAGGGAGCGGGAGAAAGTGAGCAGTTCTTC.

The V and J genes are TRBV19 and TRBJ1-1, with 7 bases fitting TRBD1. The V gene end was trimmed by 9 bases and the J gene end by 1 base; junction bases not matched to a gene: 20. The CDR3 loop spans 18 amino acids. Per germline, CDR1 LNHDA and CDR2 SQIVND (reference sequence). The CDR3 nucleotides read TGTGCCAGCAGGGGGTGGGGCCCGAGACCCGAGCAGAACACTGAAGCTTTCTTT. Encoded protein: CASRGWGPRPEQNTEAFF.

The rearrangement joins TRBV28 to TRBJ2-1; 11 bases match TRBD2. The CDR3 runs to 16 residues. The V gene's germline CDR1 is MDHEN and CDR2 SYDVKM. With 6 bases clipped from V and 5 bases from J, the junction kept 9 bases outside the gene matches. The CDR3 nucleotides read TGTGCCAGCAGCCCTGTTAGCGGGAGGGGCCACAATGAGCAGTTCTTC. Its translation: CASSPVSGRGHNEQFF. The variable domain in full, with the rest retrieved from reference TRBV28 and TRBJ2-1, is DVKVTQSSRYLVKRTGEKVFLECVQDMDHENMFWYRQDPGLGLRLIYFSYDVKMKEKGDIPEGYSVSREKKERFSLILESASTNQTSMYLCASSPVSGRGHNEQFFGPGTRLTVL.

This sequence joins TRBV27 and TRBJ2-7; 12 nucleotides line up with TRBD1. The CDR3 is 14 amino acids. V dropped 4 bases and J dropped 5; count of bases not matched to a gene: 3. Germline assignment: CDR1 MNHEY and CDR2 SMNVEV (reference sequence). The CDR3 loop is CASSWGQGAHEQYF. The CDR3, as DNA: TGTGCCAGCAGTTGGGGACAGGGGGCCCACGAGCAGTACTTC.

The J gene is TRBJ2-1, the V gene TRBV27; tentative D call: TRBD2 (5 bases). Germline CDR1 reads MNHEY; CDR2 reads SMNVEV (reference sequence). The CDR3 contains 20 residues. V lost 5 bases and J 6 bases, leaving 32 bases between the germline ends. As DNA, the CDR3 is TGTGCCAGCAGTCCTCCCCCCGGGAAGCGGCCCTCCTTTTATAGCAATGAGCAGTTCTTC. The encoded protein is CASSPPPGKRPSFYSNEQFF.

The V and J genes are TRBV28 and TRBJ1-5; D is unclear. The germline CDR1 and CDR2 sequences are MDHEN and SYDVKM. V was trimmed by 8 bases and J by 6 bases, leaving 8 bases between them. The CDR3 loop spans 11 amino acids. The DNA of the CDR3 is TGTGCCAGCGGACGGGGTCAGCCCCAGCATTTT. Translating it yields CASGRGQPQHF.

The chain employs TRBV14 and TRBJ2-2, with D possibly matching TRBD2 (6 bases). The CDR3 sequence is 17 residues long. Trimming shortened V by 4 bases and J by 4 bases, and 19 bases separated the two germline ends. Per germline, CDR1 SGHDN and CDR2 FVKESK. The CDR3 reads CASSLRLGQSVTGELFF. The CDR3, as DNA: TGTGCCAGCAGCCTTCGACTAGGCCAATCGGTCACCGGGGAGCTGTTTTTT.

The rearrangement links TRBV6-5 to TRBJ2-7; 12 bases are a match to TRBD2. The CDR3 sequence is 16 residues long. J gave up 0 bases and V 4 bases, and 4 bases lay outside the gene matches. Germline values: CDR1 MNHEY, CDR2 SVGAGI. CDR3 nucleotide sequence: TGTGCCAGCAGTTCCCTGACTAGCGGGAGCTCCTACGAGCAGTACTTC. It codes for CASSSLTSGSSYEQYF.

The chain employs TRBV19 and TRBJ1-5, with D hard to call. Trimming cost V 3 bases and J 1 base, with 4 bases left between them. The CDR3 is made up of 13 amino acids. CDR1 is LNHDA and CDR2 is SQIVND in the germline V gene (reference sequence). The CDR3 nucleotides are TGTGCCAGTAGTATCCAGAGCAATCAGCCCCAGCATTTT. Translated, it gives CASSIQSNQPQHF.

CDR3 nucleotide sequence: TGTGCCAGCAGTAACGGACAGAACACCGGGGAGCTGTTTTTT. This translates into CASSNGQNTGELFF. The V gene is TRBV6-5, the J gene TRBJ2-2, with D possibly TRBD1 on 5 matching bases. CDR1 is MNHEY and CDR2 is SVGAGI in the germline V gene. V shed 5 bases and J shed 1 base, with 8 bases lying between them. This CDR3 has 14 amino acids.

V gene TRBV19 combines with J gene TRBJ1-2, with a possible D match to TRBD1 (6 bases). There are 13 residues in the CDR3. With 5 bases removed from V and 4 bases from J, the gap between germline ends came to 11 bases. Germline assignment: CDR1 LNHDA and CDR2 SQIVND (reference sequence). CDR3 residues: CASSPQGGYGYTF. The CDR3 bases are TGTGCCAGTAGTCCACAGGGAGGCTATGGCTACACCTTC. Using reference TRBV19 and TRBJ1-2 for the parts outside the CDR3, the full variable domain is DGGITQSPKYLFRKEGQNVTLSCEQNLNHDAMYWYRQDPGQGLRLIYYSQIVNDFQKGDIAEGYSVSREKKESFPLTVTSAQKNPTAFYLCASSPQGGYGYTFGSGTRLTVV.

This clone was seen a single time. The chain combines TRBV25-1 with TRBJ1-1; D unclear. CDR3 size: 15 residues. The germline V gene encodes CDR1 MGHDK and CDR2 SYGVNS. Trimming took 3 bases from V and 3 from J, leaving 14 bases between them. CDR3 amino acids: CASSDWAGGYTEAFF. The CDR3 DNA sequence: TGTGCCAGCAGTGATTGGGCAGGAGGGTACACTGAAGCTTTCTTT.

The rearrangement joins TRBV3-1 (or the pseudogene TRBV3-2) to TRBJ2-1; 12 bases line up with TRBD2. V dropped 4 bases and J dropped 0; count of bases not matched to a gene: 4. The CDR3 has 17 amino acids. Germline CDR1 is LGHDT and CDR2 is YNNKEL (reference sequence). The CDR3 bases are TGTGCCAGCAGCCGCCCGACTAGCGGGGGCTCCTACAATGAGCAGTTCTTC. Its protein is CASSRPTSGGSYNEQFF.

The V call is TRBV24-1, the J call TRBJ2-7, with TRBD1 matching 8 bases. There are 14 residues in the CDR3. J was trimmed by 5 bases and V by 2 bases; bases with no gene match: 4. Germline V lookup: CDR1 KGHDR, CDR2 SFDVKD. CDR3 amino acids: CATSDWAGGNEQYF. CDR3 nucleotides: TGTGCCACCAGTGATTGGGCAGGGGGCAACGAGCAGTACTTC.

The rearrangement links TRBV5-1 to TRBJ1-4; 7 positions match TRBD1. This CDR3 comprises 14 residues. Germline CDR1 and CDR2: SGHRS and YFSETQ. The V segment lost 4 bases and the J segment 7 bases; nucleotides outside the gene matches: 7. The CDR3 loop is CASSPGGRGEKLFF. CDR3 coding DNA: TGCGCCAGCAGCCCAGGGGGACGGGGTGAAAAACTGTTTTTT.

The chain is built from TRBV29-1 and TRBJ2-1; 10 nucleotides match TRBD2. The CDR3 is made up of 12 amino acids. Trimming took 7 bases from V and 6 from J; bases not matched to a gene: 3. CDR1 SQVTM and CDR2 ANQGSEA come from the germline V gene. The CDR3 loop reads CSEGTSVNEQFF. For the CDR3, the DNA is TGCAGCGAAGGGACTAGCGTCAATGAGCAGTTCTTC.

The rearrangement links TRBV7-9 to TRBJ1-1, with D uncertain. The CDR3 runs to 17 residues. The V gene lost 5 bases and the J gene lost 1 base, with 20 bases spanning the gap. CDR1 is SEHNR and CDR2 is FQNEAQ in the germline V gene (reference sequence). The CDR3 bases are TGTGCCAGCAGCCTAACCGGGAGGGCGGGTAAGAACACTGAAGCTTTCTTT. Amino acid sequence: CASSLTGRAGKNTEAFF.

The V gene is TRBV19, the J gene TRBJ1-4; TRBD1 matches 8 bases. Losses at the gene ends were 3 bases for V and 8 bases for J; bases not matched to a gene: 5. Per the germline V gene, CDR1 is LNHDA and CDR2 is SQIVND (reference sequence). The length of the CDR3 is 14 residues. CDR3 sequence reads: CASSIRGQAEKLFF. The CDR3, as DNA: TGTGCCAGTAGTATCAGGGGACAGGCCGAAAAACTGTTTTTT. The full variable domain, its missing parts supplied by reference TRBV19 and TRBJ1-4, is DGGITQSPKYLFRKEGQNVTLSCEQNLNHDAMYWYRQDPGQGLRLIYYSQIVNDFQKGDIAEGYSVSREKKESFPLTVTSAQKNPTAFYLCASSIRGQAEKLFFGSGTQLSVL.

This clone was picked up one time. In DNA, the CDR3 is TGTGCCAGCAGACATGGGGGACAGGGGAACACTGAAGCTTTCTTT. Translating gives CASRHGGQGNTEAFF. This chain connects TRBV7-9 to TRBJ1-1, with 9 bases fitting TRBD1. After removal of 6 bases from V and 1 base from J, the junction contained 6 bases not matched to a gene. The CDR3 has 15 residues. Looked up from germline, CDR1 is SEHNR and CDR2 is FQNEAQ (reference sequence). The full variable domain, rest sourced from reference TRBV7-9 and TRBJ1-1, is DTGVSQNPRHKITKRGQNVTFRCDPISEHNRLYWYRQTLGQGPEFLTYFQNEAQLEKSRLLSDRFSAERPKGSFSTLEIQRTEQGDSAMYLCASRHGGQGNTEAFFGQGTRLTVV.